The clone carrying this T cell receptor (beta chain) was seen repeatedly, ten times or more. The antigen remains undetermined. The source of the sample is a study of molecular identifiers for immune sequencing clone quantification. Study results and limitations: Clones above 20 RNA copies contained over 97% of effector molecules and under 1% of naive molecules. Molecules of identical TCR sharing a barcode could underestimate highly expanded clone sizes.

Trimming took off 0 bases at V and 3 bases at J, with 6 bases between the two ends. Germline V lookup: CDR1 ENHRY, CDR2 SYGVKD. CDR3 length: 13 amino acids. The CD8+CD4-CCR7+CD45RA+ phenotype defined the sorted naive CD8 T cells. TCR libraries were built in bulk with a published protocol and specific TCR primers. Using its own MiXCR run on the PCR reads, TCRdb lists one record per CDR3 protein. The profile shows more than 550,000 distinct CDR3 sequences, roughly 27% of them singletons. The sequence derives from a human donor in good health. Some libraries in this study had Jurkat cell RNA spiked in. V gene TRBV10-3 combines with J gene TRBJ2-7; D unclear. The sample consisted of naive CD8+ T cells from blood, with Jurkat cell RNA spiked in. Specified subset: FACS-sorted CD8+CD4-CCR7+CD45RA+ naive T cells. CDR3 residues: CAISESEVYEQYF. The DNA for the CDR3 is TGTGCCATCAGTGAGTCAGAGGTCTACGAGCAGTACTTC.